A selection of T cell receptor beta chains follows, all from one sample in a study of beta chain features in type 1 diabetes. Produced via immunoSEQ multiplex PCR; TCRdb's table is partial and in-frame only. The sample contains around 250,000 clones, roughly 14% of which appear only once. Sequences were obtained from naive CD4+ T cells from blood. All receptors come from a man aged 25 to 40 with type 1 diabetes. CDR3s include the opening cysteine and the closing phenylalanine or tryptophan. A D gene is named only where the DNA matches it firmly. Size is stated for part of the rows, as once, few or many counts, or as a class when the clone is expanded.

>TRBD1|TRBJ2-2|.|TRBV25-1
TGTGCCAGCAGTCCCCGGGACAGGGGGATCGGCGGGGAGCTGTTTTTT
CASSPRDRGIGGELFF
>TRBD1|TRBJ1-2|few|TRBV7-9
TGTGCCAGCAGCATAGCGGGGACAGGGCAGAACTATGGCTACACCTTC
CASSIAGTGQNYGYTF
>.|TRBJ2-5|few|TRBV10-3
TGTGCCATCAGTGAGTCAGGAGTTGAGACCCAGTACTTC
CAISESGVETQYF
>TRBD1|TRBJ1-4|few|TRBV11-3
TGTGCCAGCAGCTTCGGGGACAGACGAAGTAATGAAAAACTGTTTTTT
CASSFGDRRSNEKLFF
>.|TRBJ1-6|.|TRBV14
TGTGCCAGCAGCCAAGGGAAGACACAACGATCACCCCTCCACTTT
CASSQGKTQRSPLHF
>TRBD2|TRBJ2-1|.|TRBV18
TGTGCCAGCTCACCCTTAGAGCGGGAGAGCCAAAATGAGCAGTTCTTC
CASSPLERESQNEQFF
>.|TRBJ1-2|few|TRBV6-1
TGTGCCACCGAGGGACTCATAGCTAACTATGGCTACACCTTC
CATEGLIANYGYTF
>.|TRBJ1-5|few|TRBV5-1
TGCGCCAGCAGCGTCTCGGGAGTAAGCAATCAGCCCCAGCATTTT
CASSVSGVSNQPQHF
>.|TRBJ2-7|.|TRBV5-1
TGCGCCAGCAGCTTAACCTCGGGGGCCTACGAGCAGTACTTC
CASSLTSGAYEQYF
>TRBD2|TRBJ2-3|.|TRBV5-1
TGCGCCAGCAGCTTGGCGACTAGCGGGAACTTCGATACGCAGTATTTT
CASSLATSGNFDTQYF
>TRBD1|TRBJ2-7|.|TRBV18
TGTGCCAGCTCAGTCATTGGGGACAGCACCTACGAGCAGTACTTC
CASSVIGDSTYEQYF
>TRBD2|TRBJ2-1|.|TRBV5-4
TGTGCCAGCAGCTTGGGGCCGGGAGGGTCGAATGAGCAGTTCTTC
CASSLGPGGSNEQFF
>.|TRBJ2-5|.|TRBV6-1
TGTGCCAGCAGTGAAACCACAGGTGGCTTTGAGACCCAGTACTTC
CASSETTGGFETQYF
>TRBD2|TRBJ2-3|.|TRBV2
TGTGCCAGCAGGGGACTAGCGACCGTTGATACGCAGTATTTT
CASRGLATVDTQYF
>TRBD2|TRBJ2-7|.|TRBV2
TGTGCCAGCAGTGAAGCGAGTAGCGGGGGGGCCTACGAGCAGTACTTC
CASSEASSGGAYEQYF
>.|TRBJ2-5|.|TRBV7-8
TGTGCCAGCAGCACGGGACTCAAAGAGACCCAGTACTTC
CASSTGLKETQYF
>.|TRBJ1-5|few|TRBV25-1
TGTGCCAGCAGTTCGGGGGATTCGTATCAGCCCCAGCATTTT
CASSSGDSYQPQHF